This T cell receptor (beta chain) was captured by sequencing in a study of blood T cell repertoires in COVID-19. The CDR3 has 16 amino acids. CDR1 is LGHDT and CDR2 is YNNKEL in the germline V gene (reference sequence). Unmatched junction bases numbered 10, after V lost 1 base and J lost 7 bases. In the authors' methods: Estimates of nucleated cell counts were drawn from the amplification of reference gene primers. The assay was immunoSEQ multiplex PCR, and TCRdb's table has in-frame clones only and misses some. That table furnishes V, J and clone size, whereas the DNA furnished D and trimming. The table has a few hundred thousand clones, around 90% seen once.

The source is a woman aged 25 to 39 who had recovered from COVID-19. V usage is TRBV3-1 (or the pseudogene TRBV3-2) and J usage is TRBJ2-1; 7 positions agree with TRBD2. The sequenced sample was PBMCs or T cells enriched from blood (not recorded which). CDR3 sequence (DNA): TGTGCCAGCAGCCAAGCCGGCGGGAGTATGACGAATGAGCAGTTCTTC. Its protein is CASSQAGGSMTNEQFF.